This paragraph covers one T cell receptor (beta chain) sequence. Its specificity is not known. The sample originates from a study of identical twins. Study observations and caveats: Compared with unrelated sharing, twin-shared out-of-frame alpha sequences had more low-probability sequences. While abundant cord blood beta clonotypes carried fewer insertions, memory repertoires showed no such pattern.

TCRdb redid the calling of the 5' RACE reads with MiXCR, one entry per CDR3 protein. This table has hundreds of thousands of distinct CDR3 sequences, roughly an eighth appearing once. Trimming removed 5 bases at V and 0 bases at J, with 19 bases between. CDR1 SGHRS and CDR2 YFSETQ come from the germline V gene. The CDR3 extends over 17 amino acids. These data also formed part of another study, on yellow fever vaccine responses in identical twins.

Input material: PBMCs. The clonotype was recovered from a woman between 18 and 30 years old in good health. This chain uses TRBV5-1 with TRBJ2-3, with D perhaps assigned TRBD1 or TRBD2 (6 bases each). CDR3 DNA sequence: TGCGCCAGCAGTAGGGGGGCACCCCTATCTAGCACAGATACGCAGTATTTT. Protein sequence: CASSRGAPLSSTDTQYF.